This record covers a single T cell receptor beta chain. The sample belongs to a study of control samples from healthy donors and cancer patients. Libraries were prepared by immunoSEQ multiplex PCR; TCRdb keeps only in-frame clonotypes and omits some of them. The table shows about 130,000 clones, with 85% to 95% occurring only once. CDR1 SNHLY and CDR2 FYNNEI come from the germline V gene. The CDR3 is made up of 14 amino acids. Trimming pared 7 bases from V and 5 bases from J, leaving 14 bases between. The chain employs TRBV2 and TRBJ1-4, with D unresolved. Source material: PBMCs. The receptor was isolated from a man at least 80 years old with head and neck cancer. CDR3 sequence reads: CASKRDAPNEKLFF. The CDR3 DNA is TGTGCCAGCAAGCGGGATGCACCAAATGAAAAACTGTTTTTT.